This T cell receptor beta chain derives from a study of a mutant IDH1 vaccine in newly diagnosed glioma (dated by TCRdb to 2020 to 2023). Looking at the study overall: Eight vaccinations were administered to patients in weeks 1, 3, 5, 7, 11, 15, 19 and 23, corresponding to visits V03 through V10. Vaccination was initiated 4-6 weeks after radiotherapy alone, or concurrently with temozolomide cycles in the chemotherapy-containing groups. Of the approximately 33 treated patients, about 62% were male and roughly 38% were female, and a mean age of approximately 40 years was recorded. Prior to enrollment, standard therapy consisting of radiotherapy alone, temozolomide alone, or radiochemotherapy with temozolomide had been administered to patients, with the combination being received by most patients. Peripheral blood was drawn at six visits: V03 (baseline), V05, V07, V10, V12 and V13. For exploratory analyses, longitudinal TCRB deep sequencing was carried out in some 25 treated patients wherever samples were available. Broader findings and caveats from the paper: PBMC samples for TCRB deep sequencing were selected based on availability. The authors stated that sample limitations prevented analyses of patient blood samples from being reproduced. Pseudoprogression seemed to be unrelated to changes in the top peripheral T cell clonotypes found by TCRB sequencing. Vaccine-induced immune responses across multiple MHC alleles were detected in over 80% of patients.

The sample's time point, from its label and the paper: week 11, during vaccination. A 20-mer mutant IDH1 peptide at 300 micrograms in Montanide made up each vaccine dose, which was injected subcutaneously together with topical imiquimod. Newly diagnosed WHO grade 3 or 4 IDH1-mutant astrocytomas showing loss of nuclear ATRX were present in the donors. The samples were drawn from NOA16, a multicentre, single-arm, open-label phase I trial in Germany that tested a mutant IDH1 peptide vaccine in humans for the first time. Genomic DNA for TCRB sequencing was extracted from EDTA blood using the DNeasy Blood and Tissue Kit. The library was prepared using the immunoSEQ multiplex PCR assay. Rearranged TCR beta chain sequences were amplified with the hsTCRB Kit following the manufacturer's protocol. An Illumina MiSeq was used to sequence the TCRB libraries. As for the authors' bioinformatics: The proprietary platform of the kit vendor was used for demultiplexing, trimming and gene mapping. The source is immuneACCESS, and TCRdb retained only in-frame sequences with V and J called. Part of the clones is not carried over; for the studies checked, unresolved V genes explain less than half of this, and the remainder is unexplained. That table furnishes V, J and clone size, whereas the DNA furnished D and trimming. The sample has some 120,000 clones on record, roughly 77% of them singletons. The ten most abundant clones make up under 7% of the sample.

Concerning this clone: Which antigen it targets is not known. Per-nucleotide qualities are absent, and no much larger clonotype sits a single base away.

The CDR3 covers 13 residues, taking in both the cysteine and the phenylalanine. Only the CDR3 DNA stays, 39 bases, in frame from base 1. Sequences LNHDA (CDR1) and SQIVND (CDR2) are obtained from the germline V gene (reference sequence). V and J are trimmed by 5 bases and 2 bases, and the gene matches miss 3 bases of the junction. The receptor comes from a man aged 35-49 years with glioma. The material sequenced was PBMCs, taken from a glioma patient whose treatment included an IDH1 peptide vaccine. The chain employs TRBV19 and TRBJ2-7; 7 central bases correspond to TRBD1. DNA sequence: TGTGCCAGTAGTTCGACAGGGACCTACGAGCAGTACTTC. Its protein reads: CASSSTGTYEQYF.